Described below is a single TCR beta chain sequence and its context. This record belongs to a study of control samples from healthy donors and cancer patients. V lost 3 bases, J lost 0 bases, and 15 bases lay in between. The length of the CDR3 is 17 residues. Method: immunoSEQ multiplex PCR; TCRdb's copy keeps in-frame clones and lacks some. The sample records over 65,000 clones, roughly 91% being singletons. Sequenced material: PBMCs. The J gene is TRBJ1-3, the V gene TRBV23-1, with a tentative D call TRBD1 (5 bases). TRBV23-1 is identified as an open reading frame with a role that is uncertain. The clonotype comes from a woman aged 45-65 years with colorectal cancer. CDR3 protein: CASSHPPGHISGNTIYF. The CDR3 DNA reads TGCGCCAGCAGTCACCCCCCCGGACATATCTCTGGAAACACCATATATTTT.